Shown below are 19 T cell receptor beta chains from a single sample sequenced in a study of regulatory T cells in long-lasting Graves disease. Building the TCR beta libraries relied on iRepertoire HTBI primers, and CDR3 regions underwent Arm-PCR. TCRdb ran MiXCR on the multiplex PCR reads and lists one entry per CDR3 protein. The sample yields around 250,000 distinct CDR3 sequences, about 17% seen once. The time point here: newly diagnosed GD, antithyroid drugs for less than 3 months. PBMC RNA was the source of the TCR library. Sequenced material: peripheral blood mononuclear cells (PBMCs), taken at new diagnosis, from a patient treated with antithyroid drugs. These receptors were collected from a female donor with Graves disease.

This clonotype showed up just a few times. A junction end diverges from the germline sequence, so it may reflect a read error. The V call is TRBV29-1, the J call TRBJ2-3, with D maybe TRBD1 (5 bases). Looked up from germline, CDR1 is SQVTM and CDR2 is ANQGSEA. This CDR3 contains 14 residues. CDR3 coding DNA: TGCAGCGTTGGTAAAGTGGGGCTCACAGATACGCGGTATTTT. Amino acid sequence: CSVGKVGLTDTRYF.

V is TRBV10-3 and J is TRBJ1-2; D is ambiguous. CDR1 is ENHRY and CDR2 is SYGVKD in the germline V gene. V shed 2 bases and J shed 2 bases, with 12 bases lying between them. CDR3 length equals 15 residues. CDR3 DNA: TGTGCCATCAGTGAGATAGTCACCCTAAACTATGGCTACACCTTC. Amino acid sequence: CAISEIVTLNYGYTF.

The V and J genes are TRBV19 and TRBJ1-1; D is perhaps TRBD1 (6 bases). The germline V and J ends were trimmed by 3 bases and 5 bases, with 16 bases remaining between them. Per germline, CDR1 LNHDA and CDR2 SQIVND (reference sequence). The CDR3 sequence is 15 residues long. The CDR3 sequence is CASSILRQVRTEAFF. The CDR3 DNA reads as TGTGCCAGTAGTATCCTTAGACAGGTTAGGACTGAAGCTTTCTTT.

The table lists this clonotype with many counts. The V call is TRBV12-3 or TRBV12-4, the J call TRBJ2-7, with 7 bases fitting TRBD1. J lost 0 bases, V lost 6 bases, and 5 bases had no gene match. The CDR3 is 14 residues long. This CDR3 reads CASSEGQSSYEQYF. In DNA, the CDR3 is TGTGCCAGCAGCGAGGGACAGAGCTCCTACGAGCAGTACTTC.

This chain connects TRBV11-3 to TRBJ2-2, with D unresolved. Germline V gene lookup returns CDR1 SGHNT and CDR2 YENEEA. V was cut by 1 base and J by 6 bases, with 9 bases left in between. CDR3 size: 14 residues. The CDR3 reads CASSLGRWAGELFF. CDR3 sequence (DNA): TGTGCCAGCAGCTTAGGGCGATGGGCCGGGGAGCTGTTTTTT. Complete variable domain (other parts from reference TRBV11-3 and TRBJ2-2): EAGVVQSPRYKIIEKKQPVAFWCNPISGHNTLYWYLQNLGQGPELLIRYENEEAVDDSQLPKDRFSAERLKGVDSTLKIQPAELGDSAVYLCASSLGRWAGELFFGEGSRLTVL.

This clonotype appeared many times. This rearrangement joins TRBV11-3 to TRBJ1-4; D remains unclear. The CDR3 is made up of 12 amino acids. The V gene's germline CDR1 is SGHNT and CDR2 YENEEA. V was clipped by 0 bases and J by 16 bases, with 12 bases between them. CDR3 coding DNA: TGTGCCAGCAGCTTAGATCGGCGGGTGCGGTTTTTT. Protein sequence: CASSLDRRVRFF.

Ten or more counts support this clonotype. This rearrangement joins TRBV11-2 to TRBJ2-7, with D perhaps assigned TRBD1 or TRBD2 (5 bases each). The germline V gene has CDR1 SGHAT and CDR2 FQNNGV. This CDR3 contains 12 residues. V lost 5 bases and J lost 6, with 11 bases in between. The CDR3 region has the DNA TGTGCCAGCAGCCCCATTGGGGGCGAGCAGTACTTC. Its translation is CASSPIGGEQYF.

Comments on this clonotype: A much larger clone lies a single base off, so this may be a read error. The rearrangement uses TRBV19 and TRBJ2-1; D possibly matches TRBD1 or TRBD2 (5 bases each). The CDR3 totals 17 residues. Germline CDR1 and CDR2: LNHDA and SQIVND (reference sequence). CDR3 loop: CASSSAGPSGWGNERFF. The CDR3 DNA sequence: TGTGCCAGTAGTTCTGCCGGTCCGAGTGGATGGGGGAATGAGCGGTTCTTC.

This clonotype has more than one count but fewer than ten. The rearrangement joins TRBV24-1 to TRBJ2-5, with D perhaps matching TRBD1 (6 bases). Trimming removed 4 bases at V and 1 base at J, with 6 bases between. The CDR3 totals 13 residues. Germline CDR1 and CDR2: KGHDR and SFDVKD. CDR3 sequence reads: CATSEGGQETQYF. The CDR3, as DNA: TGTGCCACCAGTGAAGGGGGCCAAGAGACCCAGTACTTC.

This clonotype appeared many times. The DNA for the CDR3 is TGCAGTGCTAGTGAGGGACAGGGGGCGCACGAGCAGTACTTC. It encodes CSASEGQGAHEQYF. The chain recombines TRBV20-1 with TRBJ2-7, with 12 bases lining up with TRBD1. CDR1 and CDR2 from the germline V gene are DFQATT and SNEGSKA (reference sequence). V was pared by 3 bases and J by 5 bases, with 5 bases of the junction left unmatched. The CDR3 is 14 amino acids.

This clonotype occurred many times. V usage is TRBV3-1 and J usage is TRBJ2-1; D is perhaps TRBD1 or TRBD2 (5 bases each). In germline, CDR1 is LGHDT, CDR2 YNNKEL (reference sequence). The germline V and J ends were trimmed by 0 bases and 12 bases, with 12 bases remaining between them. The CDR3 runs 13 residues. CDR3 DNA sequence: TGTGCCAGCAGCCAAGATACGAGGGGAAGGCAGTTCTTC. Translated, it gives CASSQDTRGRQFF.

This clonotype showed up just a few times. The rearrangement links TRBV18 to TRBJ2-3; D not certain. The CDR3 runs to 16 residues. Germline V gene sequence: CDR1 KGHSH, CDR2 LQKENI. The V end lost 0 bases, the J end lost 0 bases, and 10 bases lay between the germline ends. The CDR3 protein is CASSPPQAPSTDTQYF. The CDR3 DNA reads TGTGCCAGCTCACCACCGCAGGCGCCGAGCACAGATACGCAGTATTTT.

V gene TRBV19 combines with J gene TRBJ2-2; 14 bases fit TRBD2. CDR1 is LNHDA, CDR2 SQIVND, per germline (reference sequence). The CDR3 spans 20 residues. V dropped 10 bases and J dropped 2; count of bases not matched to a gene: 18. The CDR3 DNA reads TGTGCCACAACCCACTGGGGACTAGCGGGAGTGGGGGGAAACACCGGGGAGCTGTTTTTT. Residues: CATTHWGLAGVGGNTGELFF.

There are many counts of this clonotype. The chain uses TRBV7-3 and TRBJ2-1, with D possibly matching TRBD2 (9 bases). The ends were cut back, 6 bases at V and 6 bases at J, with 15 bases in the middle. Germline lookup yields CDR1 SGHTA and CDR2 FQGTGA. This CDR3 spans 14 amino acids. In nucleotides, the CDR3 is TGTGCCAGCAGTGCTAGCGGGACAGGCAATGAGCAGTTCTTC. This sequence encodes CASSASGTGNEQFF.

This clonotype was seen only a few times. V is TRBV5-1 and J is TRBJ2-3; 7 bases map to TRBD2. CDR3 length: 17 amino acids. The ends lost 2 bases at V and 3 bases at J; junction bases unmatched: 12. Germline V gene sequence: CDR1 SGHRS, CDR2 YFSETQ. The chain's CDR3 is CASSLLPQTSPTDTQYF. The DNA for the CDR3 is TGCGCCAGCAGCTTACTCCCTCAGACTAGCCCTACAGATACGCAGTATTTT.

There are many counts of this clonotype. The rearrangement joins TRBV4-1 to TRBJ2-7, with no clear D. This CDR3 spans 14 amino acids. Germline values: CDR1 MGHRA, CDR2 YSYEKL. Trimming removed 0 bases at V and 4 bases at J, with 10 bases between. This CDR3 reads CASSQETKAYEQYF. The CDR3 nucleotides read TGCGCCAGCAGCCAAGAGACAAAAGCATACGAGCAGTACTTC.

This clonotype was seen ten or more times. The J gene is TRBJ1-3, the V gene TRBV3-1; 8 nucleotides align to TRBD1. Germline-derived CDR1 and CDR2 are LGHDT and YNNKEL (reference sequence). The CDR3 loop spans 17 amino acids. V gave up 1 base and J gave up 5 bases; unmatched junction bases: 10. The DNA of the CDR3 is TGTGCCAGCAGCCAAGCTGGACAGGGCTGGAAAAGAAACACCATATATTTT. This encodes CASSQAGQGWKRNTIYF.

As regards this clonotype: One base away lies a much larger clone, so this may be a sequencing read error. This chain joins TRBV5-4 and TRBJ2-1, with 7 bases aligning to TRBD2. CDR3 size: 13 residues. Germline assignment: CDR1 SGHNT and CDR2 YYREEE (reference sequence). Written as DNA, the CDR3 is TGTGCCGGCAGCTTGAGAACGGGGGGTGAGCAGTTCTTC. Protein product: CAGSLRTGGEQFF.

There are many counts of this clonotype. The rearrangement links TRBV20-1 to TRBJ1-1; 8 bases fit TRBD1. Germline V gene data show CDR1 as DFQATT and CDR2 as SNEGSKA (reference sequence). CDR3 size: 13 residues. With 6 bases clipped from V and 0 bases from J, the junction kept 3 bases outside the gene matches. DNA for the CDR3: TGCAGTGCGTCAGGGGGCTTGAACACTGAAGCTTTCTTT. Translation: CSASGGLNTEAFF.